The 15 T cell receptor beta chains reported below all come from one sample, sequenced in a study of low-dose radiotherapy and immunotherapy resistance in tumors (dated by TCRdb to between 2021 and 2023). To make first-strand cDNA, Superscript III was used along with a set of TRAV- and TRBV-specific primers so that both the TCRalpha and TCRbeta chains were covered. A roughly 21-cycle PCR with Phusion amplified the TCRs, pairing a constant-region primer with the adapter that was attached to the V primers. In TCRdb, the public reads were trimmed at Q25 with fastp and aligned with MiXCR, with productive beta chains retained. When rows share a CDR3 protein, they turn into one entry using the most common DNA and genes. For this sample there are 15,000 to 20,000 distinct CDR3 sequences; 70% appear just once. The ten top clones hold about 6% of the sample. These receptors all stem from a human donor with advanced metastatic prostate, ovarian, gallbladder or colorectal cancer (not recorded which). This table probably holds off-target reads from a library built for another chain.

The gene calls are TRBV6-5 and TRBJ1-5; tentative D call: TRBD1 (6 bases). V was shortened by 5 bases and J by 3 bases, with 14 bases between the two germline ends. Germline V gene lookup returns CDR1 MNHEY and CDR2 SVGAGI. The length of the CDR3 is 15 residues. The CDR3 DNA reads TGTGCCAGCAGTCGTAAAGGGGGAAACAATCAGCCCCAGCATTTT. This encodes CASSRKGGNNQPQHF.

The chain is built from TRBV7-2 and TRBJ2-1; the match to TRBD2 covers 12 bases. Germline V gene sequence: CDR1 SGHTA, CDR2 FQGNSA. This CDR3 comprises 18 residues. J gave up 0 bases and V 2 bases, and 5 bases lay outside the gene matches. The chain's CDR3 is CASSLWLAGGSSYNEQFF. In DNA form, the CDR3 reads TGTGCCAGCAGCTTATGGCTAGCGGGGGGGAGCTCCTACAATGAGCAGTTCTTC. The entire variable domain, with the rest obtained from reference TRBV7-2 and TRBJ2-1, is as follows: GAGVSQSPSNKVTEKGKDVELRCDPISGHTALYWYRQSLGQGLEFLIYFQGNSAPDKSGLPSDRFSAERTGGSVSTLTIQRTQQEDSAVYLCASSLWLAGGSSYNEQFFGPGTRLTVL.

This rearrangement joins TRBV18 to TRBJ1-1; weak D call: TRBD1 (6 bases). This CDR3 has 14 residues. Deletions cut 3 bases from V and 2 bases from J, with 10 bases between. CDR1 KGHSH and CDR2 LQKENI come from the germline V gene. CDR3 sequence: CASSPGARNTEAFF. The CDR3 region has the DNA TGTGCCAGCTCACCGGGGGCGCGTAACACTGAAGCTTTCTTT.

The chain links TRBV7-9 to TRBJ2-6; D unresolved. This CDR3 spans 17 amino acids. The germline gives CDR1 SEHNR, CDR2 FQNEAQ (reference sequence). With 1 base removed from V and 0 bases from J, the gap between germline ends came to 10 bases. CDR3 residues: CASSLGHVSSGANVLTF. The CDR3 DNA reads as TGTGCCAGCAGCTTAGGACACGTGAGCTCTGGGGCCAACGTCCTGACTTTC.

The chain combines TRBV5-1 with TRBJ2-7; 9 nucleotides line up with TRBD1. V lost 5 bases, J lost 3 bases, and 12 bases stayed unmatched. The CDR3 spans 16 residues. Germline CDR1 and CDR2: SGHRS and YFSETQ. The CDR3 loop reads CASSHPPGTGNYEQYF. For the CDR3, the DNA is TGCGCCAGCAGTCATCCCCCCGGGACAGGGAACTACGAGCAGTACTTC.

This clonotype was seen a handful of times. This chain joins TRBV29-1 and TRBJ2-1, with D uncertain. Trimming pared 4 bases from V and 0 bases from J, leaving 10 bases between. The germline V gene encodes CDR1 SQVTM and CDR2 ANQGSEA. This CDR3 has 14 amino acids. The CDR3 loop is CSVVWQISYNEQFF. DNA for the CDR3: TGCAGCGTTGTTTGGCAGATCTCCTACAATGAGCAGTTCTTC.

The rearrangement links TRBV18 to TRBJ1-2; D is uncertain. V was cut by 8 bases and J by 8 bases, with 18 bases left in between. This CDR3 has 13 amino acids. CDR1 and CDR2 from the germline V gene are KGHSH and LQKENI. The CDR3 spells CASTLVEGGGYTF. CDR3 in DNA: TGTGCCAGCACCCTCGTTGAGGGAGGAGGCTACACCTTC.

In DNA form, the CDR3 reads TGCGCCAGCAGCCAATCAGGCCTTAATGAAAAACTGTTTTTT. Its translation is CASSQSGLNEKLFF. The chain uses TRBV4-1 and TRBJ1-4; D is undetermined. Trimming stripped 2 bases from V and 4 bases from J, with 8 bases between. CDR3 length: 14 amino acids. Per the germline V gene, CDR1 is MGHRA and CDR2 is YSYEKL.

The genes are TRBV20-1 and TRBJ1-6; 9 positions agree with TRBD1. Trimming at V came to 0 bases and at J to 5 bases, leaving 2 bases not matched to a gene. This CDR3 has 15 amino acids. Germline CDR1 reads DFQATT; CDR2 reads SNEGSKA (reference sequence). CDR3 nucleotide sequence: TGCAGTGCTAGAGAGGACAGGGGAAATAATTCACCCCTCCACTTT. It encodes CSAREDRGNNSPLHF.

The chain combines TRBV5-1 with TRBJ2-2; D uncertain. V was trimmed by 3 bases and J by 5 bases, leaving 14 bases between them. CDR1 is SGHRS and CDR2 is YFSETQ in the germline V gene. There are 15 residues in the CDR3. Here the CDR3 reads CASSWSVERTGELFF. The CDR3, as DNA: TGCGCCAGCAGCTGGTCAGTCGAGAGGACCGGGGAGCTGTTTTTT.

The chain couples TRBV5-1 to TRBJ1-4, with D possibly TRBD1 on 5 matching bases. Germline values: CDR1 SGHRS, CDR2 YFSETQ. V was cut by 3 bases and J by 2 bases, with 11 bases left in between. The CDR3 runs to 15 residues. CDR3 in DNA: TGCGCCAGCAGCTCAGGGTATACGACTAATGAAAAACTGTTTTTT. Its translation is CASSSGYTTNEKLFF.

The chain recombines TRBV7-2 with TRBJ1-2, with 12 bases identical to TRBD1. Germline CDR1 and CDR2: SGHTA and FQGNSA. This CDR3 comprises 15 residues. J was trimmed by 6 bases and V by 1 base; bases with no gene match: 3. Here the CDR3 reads CASSLVGTGGDGYTF. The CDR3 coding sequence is TGTGCCAGCAGCTTAGTTGGGACAGGGGGCGATGGCTACACCTTC.

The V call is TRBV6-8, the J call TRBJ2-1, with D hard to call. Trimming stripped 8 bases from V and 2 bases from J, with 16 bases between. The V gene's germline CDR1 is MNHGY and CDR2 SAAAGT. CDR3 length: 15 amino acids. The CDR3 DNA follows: TGTGCCAGCTGTAAATCGGGCACCACCTACAATGAGCAGTTCTTC. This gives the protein CASCKSGTTYNEQFF.

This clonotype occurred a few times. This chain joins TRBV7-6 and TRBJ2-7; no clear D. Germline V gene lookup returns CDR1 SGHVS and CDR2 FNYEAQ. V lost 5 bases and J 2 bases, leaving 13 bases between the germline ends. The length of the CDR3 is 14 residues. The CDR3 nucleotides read TGTGCCAGCAGCCCGAAGGACCGTGCCTACGAGCAGTACTTC. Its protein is CASSPKDRAYEQYF.

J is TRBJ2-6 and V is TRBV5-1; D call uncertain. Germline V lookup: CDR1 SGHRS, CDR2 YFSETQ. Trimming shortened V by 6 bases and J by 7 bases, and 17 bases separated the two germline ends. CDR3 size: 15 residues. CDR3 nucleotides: TGCGCCAGCACCCCAACCTACGCAGGAGCCAACGTCCTGACTTTC. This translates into CASTPTYAGANVLTF.